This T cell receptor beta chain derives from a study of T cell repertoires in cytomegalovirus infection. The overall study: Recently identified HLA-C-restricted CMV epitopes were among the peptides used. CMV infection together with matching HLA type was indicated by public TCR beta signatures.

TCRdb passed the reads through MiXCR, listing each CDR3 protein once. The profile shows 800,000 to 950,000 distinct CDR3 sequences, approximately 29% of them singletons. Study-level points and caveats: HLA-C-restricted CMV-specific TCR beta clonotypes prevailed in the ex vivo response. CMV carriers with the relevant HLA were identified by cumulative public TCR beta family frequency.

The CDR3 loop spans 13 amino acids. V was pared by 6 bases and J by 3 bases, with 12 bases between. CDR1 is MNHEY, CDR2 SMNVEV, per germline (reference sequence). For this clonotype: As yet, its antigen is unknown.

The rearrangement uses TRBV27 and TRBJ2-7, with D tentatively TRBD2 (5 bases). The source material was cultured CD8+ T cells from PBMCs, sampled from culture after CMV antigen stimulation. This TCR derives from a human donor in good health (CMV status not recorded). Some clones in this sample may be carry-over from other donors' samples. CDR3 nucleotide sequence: TGTGCCAGCAGCAGTGGACTGAGCTACGAGCAGTACTTC. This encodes CASSSGLSYEQYF.